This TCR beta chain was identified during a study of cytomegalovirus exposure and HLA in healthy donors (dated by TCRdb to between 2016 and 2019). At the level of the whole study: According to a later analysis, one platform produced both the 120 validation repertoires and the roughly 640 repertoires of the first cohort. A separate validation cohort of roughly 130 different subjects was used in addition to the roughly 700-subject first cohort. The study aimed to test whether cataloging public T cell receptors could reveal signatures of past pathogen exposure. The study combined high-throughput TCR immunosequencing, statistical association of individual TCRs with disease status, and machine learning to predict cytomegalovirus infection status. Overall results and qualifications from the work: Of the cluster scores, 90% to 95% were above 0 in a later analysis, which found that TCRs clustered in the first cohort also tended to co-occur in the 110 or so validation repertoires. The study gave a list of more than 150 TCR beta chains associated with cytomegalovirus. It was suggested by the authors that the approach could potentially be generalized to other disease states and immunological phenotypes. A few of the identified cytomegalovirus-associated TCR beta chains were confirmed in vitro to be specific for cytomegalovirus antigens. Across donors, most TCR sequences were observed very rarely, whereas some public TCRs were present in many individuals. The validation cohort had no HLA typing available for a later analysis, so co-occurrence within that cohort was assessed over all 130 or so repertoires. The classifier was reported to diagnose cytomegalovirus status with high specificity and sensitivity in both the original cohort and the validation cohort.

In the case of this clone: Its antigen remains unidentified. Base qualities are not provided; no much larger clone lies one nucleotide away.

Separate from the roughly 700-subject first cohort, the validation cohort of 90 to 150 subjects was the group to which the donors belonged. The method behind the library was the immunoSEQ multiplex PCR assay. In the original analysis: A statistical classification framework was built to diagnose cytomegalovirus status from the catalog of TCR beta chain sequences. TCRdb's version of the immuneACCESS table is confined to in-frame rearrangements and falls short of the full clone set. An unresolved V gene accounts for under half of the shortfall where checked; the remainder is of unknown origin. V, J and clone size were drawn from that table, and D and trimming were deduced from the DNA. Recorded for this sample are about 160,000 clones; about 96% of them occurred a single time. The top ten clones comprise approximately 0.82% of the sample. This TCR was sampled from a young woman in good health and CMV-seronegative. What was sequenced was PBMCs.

The DNA is as follows: TGTGCCACCAGCAGAGCCCAGGGGTCCTCCTACGAGCAGTACTTC. Translated, this is CATSRAQGSSYEQYF. This chain joins TRBV15 to TRBJ2-7; matching of 6 bases hints at TRBD1 as the D gene. V sheds 1 base and J sheds 0 bases, leaving 10 bases between their ends. The germline V gene (reference sequence) gives CDR1 as LNHNV and CDR2 as YYDKDF. Including the terminal cysteine and phenylalanine, the CDR3 comprises 15 residues. Left in the record is the CDR3 DNA by itself, 45 bases read in frame from the first base. This CDR3, with the reference TRBV15 and TRBJ2-7 proteins standing in past its ends, gives the full variable domain DAMVIQNPRYQVTQFGKPVTLSCSQTLNHNVMYWYQQKSSQAPKLLFHYYDKDFNNEADTPDNFQSRRPNTSFCFLDIRSPGLGDTAMYLCATSRAQGSSYEQYFGPGTRLTVT.